This T cell receptor (beta chain) was sequenced for a study of CXCR3-negative and CXCR3-positive naive CD8 T cells. Study observations and caveats: CXCR3 levels fell partly with cryopreservation; most assays relied on fresh PBMCs. In CXCR3-positive naive cells, the TRB CDR3s were more hydrophobic than in CXCR3-negative naive cells.

Germline assignment: CDR1 SQVTM and CDR2 ANQGSEA. There are 15 residues in the CDR3. Preparation of TRB cDNA libraries relied on 5' RACE carrying UMI labels. Reprocessing the 5' RACE reads, TCRdb reports a single entry for every CDR3 protein and omits DNA. This repertoire includes about 120,000 distinct CDR3 sequences. Comment on this clonotype: What it binds is not known.

A CD45RO-CCR7+CD27+CD95- phenotype identified naive CD8+ T cells. The V gene is TRBV29-1, the J gene TRBJ2-2. The sequencing sample was made of naive CXCR3- CD8+ T cells from blood. The subset here: CD45RO-CCR7+CD27+CD95- naive CD8+ T cells lacking CXCR3 (TNR3-). This TCR derives from a human donor in good health. Some clones in this sample may be carry-over from other donors' samples. CDR3 sequence reads: CSVEEPETNTGELFF.